The T cell receptor (beta chain) under discussion was sequenced for a study of cytomegalovirus exposure and HLA in healthy donors (TCRdb year 2017). With regard to the full study: An earlier analysis of 587 of the donors reported approximately 280 Gb of sequence data and around 110 million unique TCR beta sequences obtained from 150 million to 200 million T cells. About 300 gigabases of sequencing data and approximately 84 million unique TCR sequences were included in an early release covering 550 to 800 HLA-typed donors. Of the 398 genotyped donors, approximately 80% fell in the genetic ancestry cluster associated with self-reported Caucasian donors. The study aimed to test whether cataloging public T cell receptors could reveal signatures of past pathogen exposure. The T cell repertoires of 666 subjects were profiled by immunosequencing and related to cytomegalovirus serostatus. In addition to the first cohort of 666 subjects, a separate validation cohort of approximately 110 different subjects was used. High-throughput TCR immunosequencing, statistical association of individual TCRs with disease status, and machine learning were combined to predict cytomegalovirus infection status. To study patterns of TCR occurrence, a later analysis re-analyzed previously published TCR beta repertoires from under 750 donors and added high-resolution HLA genotyping. Rather than drawing on any new phenotypic data, the later analysis identified candidate immune exposures from TCR beta sequences and the way those sequences occurred across donors. An earlier analysis of 587 of the donors used high-throughput TCR beta sequencing to judge whether each TCR beta V gene segment behaved as functional or pseudogenic. Alongside the repertoire data, information on donor age, sex, ethnicity and CMV serostatus was compiled. A later genetic analysis took genome-wide SNP genotypes for about 55% of the roughly 670 donors and used that subset as a discovery cohort. Every discovery cohort repertoire had been produced on one sequencing platform. Class I and class II HLA loci were covered by the typing at four-digit resolution. Typing coverage differed by locus: A, B, C, DRB1 and DQB1 were typed in roughly 629-640 donors, DQA1 in 500 to 550, DPA1 in nearly 610, and DPB1 in just under 490. Four or five DR-DQ haplotypes were handled as single units for association and clustering because linkage in the cohort was strong. Among about 400 genotyped donors of the cohort, an average of approximately 220,000 unique TCR beta nucleotide sequences was sequenced per donor, of which 15% to 20% were non-productive. Summary of the overall study and its limitations: Correlated functional status among segregating V segments might be attributable to linkage disequilibrium, but an unknown experimental factor could not be ruled out. Because counts were too low, about 18 rarely observed V segments, including chromosome 9 orphons, were excluded from the earlier analysis of 587 of the donors. According to a later genetic analysis, donors in an Asian-associated ancestry cluster had fewer N-insertions in productive TCRs than the roughly 700-donor mean. In a later analysis, HLA-associated TCR beta chains were found to be more clonally expanded and to have lower generation probabilities than equally common non-associated chains. A later analysis found that TCR association rates varied across HLA loci, with DRB1 alleles showing the most associated TCRs and HLA-C alleles the fewest. Most CMV-associated TCR beta chains appeared to be HLA-restricted in a later analysis, and the HLA associations seemed to be driven largely by CMV exposure. In this cohort, only TCR beta chains were sequenced, and detectable features were limited by the absence of alpha or paired-chain data. Some IMGT-functional V segments, including TRBV6-2 and TRBV6-3, could not be told apart with the 87-base-pair reads, so those segments were excluded. In a later genetic analysis, a missense DCLRE1C variant was associated with V-gene and J-gene trimming of TCR beta chains, and the association was replicated in an independent cohort. A further reported finding was that TCR beta sequences accurately predicted the HLA-A and HLA-B alleles for most subjects in the first cohort. Strong co-occurrence of HLA alleles, especially DR and DQ, made assigning TCR associations to individual alleles difficult. While some public TCRs were present in many individuals, most TCR sequences turned up only very rarely across donors. A total of roughly 160 TCR beta chains were listed by the study as associated with cytomegalovirus. HLA typing was unavailable for some donors at each locus, so association tests used only the typed subset. Broadly in line with IMGT annotations, most TCR beta V segments showed up in productive rearrangements about 90% or about 30% of the time in an earlier analysis of several hundred of the donors. It was suggested by the authors that the approach could potentially be generalized to other disease states and immunological phenotypes. A later analysis reported that several top co-occurrence clusters appeared linked to parvovirus B19, influenza, CMV and Epstein-Barr virus. Sequencing depth was assumed to be roughly uniform across donors in the presence/absence analyses, though that assumption may not hold. CMV serostatus was the only immune exposure information available for the cohort. In a later analysis, 16,951 TCR beta sequences were associated with specific HLA alleles at a false discovery rate of 0.05. A few of the identified cytomegalovirus-associated TCR beta chains were confirmed in vitro to be specific for cytomegalovirus antigens. Cytomegalovirus status was reported to be diagnosed by the classifier with high specificity and sensitivity in both the original and validation cohorts. A cluster of highly shared sequence variants was judged likely to represent a technical artifact of the sequencing pipeline.

In total, approximately 690 healthy bone marrow donors made up the cohort. Cohort members were all nominally healthy when sampled, although unrecorded immune exposures were likely present. The donor was CMV seropositive and belonged to the group of 250 to 350 seropositive cohort members. Every donor gave a peripheral blood sample, and the peripheral blood mononuclear cells from that sample were used for TCR beta sequencing. The Qiagen DNeasy Blood Extraction Kit was used to extract genomic DNA from the blood cell samples. Library preparation was by the immunoSEQ multiplex PCR assay. A mixture of 60 forward primers for TCR Vbeta segments and 13 reverse primers for TCR Jbeta segments was used in the multiplex PCR. A multiplex PCR assay on genomic DNA amplified the CDR3 region of rearranged TCR beta genes. The amplified TCR beta libraries were sequenced on the Illumina HiSeq System as 87-base-pair reads. Turning to the authors' computational methods: A later analysis counted about 80 million unique TCR beta chains across the 690 or so repertoires, and some 11 million of these chains were shared by at least two donors. Raw reads were error-corrected and collapsed into unique sequences with a nearest-neighbor algorithm that merged closely related sequences to remove PCR and sequencing errors. CDR3 sequences were aligned to IMGT reference sequences to assign V, D and J gene segments. For a sequence to be retained, a match of at least six nucleotides was required to both a V gene segment and a J gene segment. Rearrangements were called productive when the CDR3 lacked stop codons and stayed in frame with V and J; all others were non-productive. CDR3 was defined by IMGT convention, running from the second conserved V-encoded cysteine to the conserved J-encoded phenylalanine. Sequences without an unambiguous match to a single V gene segment were excluded from the earlier analysis of about 600 of the donors. An earlier analysis of a few hundred of the donors called V segments functional above 56.7% productive rearrangements and segregating when the between-donor standard deviation exceeded 5%. To diagnose cytomegalovirus status from the catalog of TCR beta chain sequences, a statistical classification framework was built. In a later analysis, V and J genes were assigned by comparing TCR nucleotide sequences against IMGT/GENE-DB human TR gene sequences. A later analysis assigned CDR3 sequences and most-parsimonious VDJ recombination scenarios with the TCRdist pipeline. In a later analysis, each TCR beta chain was defined by its CDR3 amino acid sequence together with its V-gene family, and reads without a unique V-gene family were excluded. A later analysis removed roughly 590 highly shared, low-generation-probability nucleotide sequences to deal with suspected cross-contamination and a sequencing artifact. For each public chain, a later analysis derived a clonal expansion index from normalized ranks of inferred template counts within each repertoire. A later analysis computed generation probabilities with a VDJ recombination model fitted to out-of-frame rearrangements, and checked the results against IGoR. Hypergeometric tests were used in a later analysis to score TCR-TCR, TCR-HLA and TCR-CMV co-occurrence, with a repertoire-size bias correction applied to the TCR pairs. False discovery rates were estimated in a later analysis by permuting HLA or CMV assignments 20 times. In a later analysis, co-occurring TCRs were grouped using DBSCAN, with TCRdist sequence similarity added in when clustering inside HLA-allele-positive subsets. Repertoires with fewer than 30,000 or more than 120,000 public chains, plus five repertoires with anomalous nucleotide sharing, were excluded from co-occurrence clustering. In TCRdb, the immuneACCESS table is reduced to in-frame sequences with V and J assigned. These tables do not hold every clone; where another copy was compared, an unresolved V gene accounts for under half, and the others remain unexplained. The DNA gave D and trimming, while V, J and clone size come from that table. The sample table contains about 87,000 clones; only one count was recorded for under 80% of them. The ten largest clones add up to 20% to 25% of the sample.

The CDR3 holds 14 amino acids from the cysteine to the phenylalanine. The entry retains the CDR3 DNA only, 42 bases that are in frame from base 1. Taken from the germline V gene, the CDR1 and CDR2 loops are MDHEN and SYDVKM. This clone has only one observation. Its antigen specificity is not known. Per-nucleotide qualities are absent, and no much larger clonotype sits a single base away. The chain joins TRBV28 to TRBJ2-5; TRBD1 is possibly the D segment (5 matching bases). The DNA matches TRBJ2-7 better at its end, which makes the J call doubtful. The source material was PBMCs. The sequence came from a man aged 25 to 40 in good health and CMV-seropositive. The DNA reads TGTGCCACCCTAGGTGGGGCTTCCACCTACGAGCAGTACTTC. It translates to CATLGGASTYEQYF.